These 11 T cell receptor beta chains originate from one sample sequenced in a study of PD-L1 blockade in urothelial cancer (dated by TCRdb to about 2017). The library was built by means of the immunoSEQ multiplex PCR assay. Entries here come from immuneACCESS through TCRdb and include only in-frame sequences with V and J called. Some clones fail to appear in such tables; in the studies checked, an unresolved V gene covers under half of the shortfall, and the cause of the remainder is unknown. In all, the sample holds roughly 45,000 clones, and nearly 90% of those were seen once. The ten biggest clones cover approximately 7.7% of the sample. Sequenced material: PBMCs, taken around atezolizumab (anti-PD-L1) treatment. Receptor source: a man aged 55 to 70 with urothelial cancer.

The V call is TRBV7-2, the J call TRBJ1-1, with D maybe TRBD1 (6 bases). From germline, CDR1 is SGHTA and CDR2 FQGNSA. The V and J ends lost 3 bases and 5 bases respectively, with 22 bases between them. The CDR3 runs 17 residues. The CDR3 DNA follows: TGTGCCAGCAGCTTGGGACCTACACCAGGGGTGGTGACTGAAGCTTTCTTT. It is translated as CASSLGPTPGVVTEAFF.

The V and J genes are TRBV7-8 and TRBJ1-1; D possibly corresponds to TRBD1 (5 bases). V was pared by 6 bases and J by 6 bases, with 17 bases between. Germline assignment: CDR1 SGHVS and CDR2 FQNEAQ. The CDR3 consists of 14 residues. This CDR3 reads CASSSVGGKAEAFF. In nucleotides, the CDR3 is TGTGCCAGCAGTTCTGTGGGGGGGAAGGCTGAAGCTTTCTTT. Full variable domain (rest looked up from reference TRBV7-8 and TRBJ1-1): GAGVSQSPRYKVAKRGQDVALRCDPISGHVSLFWYQQALGQGPEFLTYFQNEAQLDKSGLPSDRFFAERPEGSVSTLKIQRTQQEDSAVYLCASSSVGGKAEAFFGQGTRLTVV.

The CDR3 loop is CASSRISGNTIYF. The CDR3 bases are TGTGCCAGCTCACGTATCTCTGGAAACACCATATATTTT. The chain links TRBV18 to TRBJ1-3; D unresolved. The CDR3 spans 13 residues. V shed 4 bases and J shed 0 bases, with 4 bases lying between them. The germline gives CDR1 KGHSH, CDR2 LQKENI.

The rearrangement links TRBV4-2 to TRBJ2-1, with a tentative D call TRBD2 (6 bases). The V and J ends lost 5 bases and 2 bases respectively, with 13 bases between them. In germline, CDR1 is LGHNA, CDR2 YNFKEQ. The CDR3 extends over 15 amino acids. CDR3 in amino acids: CASSLRLGTYNEQFF. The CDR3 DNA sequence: TGTGCCAGCAGCTTACGACTAGGGACCTACAATGAGCAGTTCTTC.

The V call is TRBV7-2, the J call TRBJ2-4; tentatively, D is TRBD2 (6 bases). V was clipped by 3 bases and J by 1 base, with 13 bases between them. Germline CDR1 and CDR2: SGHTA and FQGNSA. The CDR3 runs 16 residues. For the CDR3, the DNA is TGTGCCAGCAGCTTTGGCGGGGCGGGGGCCAAAAACATTCAGTACTTC. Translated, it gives CASSFGGAGAKNIQYF.

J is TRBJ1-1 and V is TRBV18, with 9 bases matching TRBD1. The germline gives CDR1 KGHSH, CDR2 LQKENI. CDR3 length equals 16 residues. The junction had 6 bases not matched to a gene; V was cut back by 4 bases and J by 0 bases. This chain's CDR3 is CASSLGTGNLNTEAFF. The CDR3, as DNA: TGTGCCAGCTCACTGGGGACAGGGAACCTGAACACTGAAGCTTTCTTT.

The CDR3 DNA reads TGTGCCAGCGCCCGGGACAGGGTCCGTGATGAGCAGTTCTTC. Translation gives CASARDRVRDEQFF. The chain recombines TRBV14 with TRBJ2-1; 9 nucleotides align to TRBD1. CDR3 length: 14 residues. Germline CDR1 and CDR2: SGHDN and FVKESK. V lost 8 bases and J lost 8; bases outside the gene matches: 10. Complete variable domain (other parts from reference TRBV14 and TRBJ2-1): EAGVTQFPSHSVIEKGQTVTLRCDPISGHDNLYWYRRVMGKEIKFLLHFVKESKQDESGMPNNRFLAERTGGTYSTLKVQPAELEDSGVYFCASARDRVRDEQFFGPGTRLTVL.

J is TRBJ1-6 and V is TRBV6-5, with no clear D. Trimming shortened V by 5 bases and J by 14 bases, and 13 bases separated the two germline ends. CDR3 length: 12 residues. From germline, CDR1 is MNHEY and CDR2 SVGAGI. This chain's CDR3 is CASSGQSRSLHF. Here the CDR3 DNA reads TGTGCCAGCAGTGGGCAGTCTCGTTCCCTCCACTTT.

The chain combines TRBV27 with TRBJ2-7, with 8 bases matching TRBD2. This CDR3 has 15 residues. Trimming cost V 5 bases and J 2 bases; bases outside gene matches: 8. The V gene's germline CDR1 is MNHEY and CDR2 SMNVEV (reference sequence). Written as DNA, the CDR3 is TGTGCCAGCAGTCCCCTGTCGGGGGGGGCCTACGAGCAGTACTTC. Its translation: CASSPLSGGAYEQYF.

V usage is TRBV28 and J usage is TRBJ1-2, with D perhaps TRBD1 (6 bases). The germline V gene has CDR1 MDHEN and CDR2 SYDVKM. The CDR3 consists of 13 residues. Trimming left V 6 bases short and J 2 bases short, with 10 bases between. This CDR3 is CASRQTGNYGYTF. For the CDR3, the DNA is TGTGCCAGCAGACAAACAGGGAACTATGGCTACACCTTC.

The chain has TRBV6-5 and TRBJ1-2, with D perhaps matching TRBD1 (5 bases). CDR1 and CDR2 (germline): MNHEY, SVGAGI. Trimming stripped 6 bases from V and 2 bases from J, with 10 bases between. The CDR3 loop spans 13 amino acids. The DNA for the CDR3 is TGTGCCAGCAGGAAGGAGGGGAACTATGGCTACACCTTC. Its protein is CASRKEGNYGYTF.